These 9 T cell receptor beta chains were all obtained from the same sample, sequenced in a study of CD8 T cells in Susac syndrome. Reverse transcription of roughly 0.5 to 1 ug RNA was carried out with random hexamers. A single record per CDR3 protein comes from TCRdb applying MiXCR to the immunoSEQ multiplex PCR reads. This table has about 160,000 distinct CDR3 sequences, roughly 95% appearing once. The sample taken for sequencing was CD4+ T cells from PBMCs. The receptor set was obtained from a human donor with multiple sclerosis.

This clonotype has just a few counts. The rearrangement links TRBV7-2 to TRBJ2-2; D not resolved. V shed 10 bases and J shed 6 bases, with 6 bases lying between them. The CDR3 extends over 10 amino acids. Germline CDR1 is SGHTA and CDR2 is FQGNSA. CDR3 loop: CATRPGELFF. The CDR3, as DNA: TGTGCCACCCGGCCCGGGGAGCTGTTTTTT.

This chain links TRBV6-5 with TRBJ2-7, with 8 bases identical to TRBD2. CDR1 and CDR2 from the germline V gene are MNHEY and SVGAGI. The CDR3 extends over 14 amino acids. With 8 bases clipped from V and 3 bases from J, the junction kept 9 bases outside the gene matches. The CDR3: CASSTGGDNYEQYF. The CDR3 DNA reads TGTGCCAGCTCCACGGGGGGGGATAACTACGAGCAGTACTTC.

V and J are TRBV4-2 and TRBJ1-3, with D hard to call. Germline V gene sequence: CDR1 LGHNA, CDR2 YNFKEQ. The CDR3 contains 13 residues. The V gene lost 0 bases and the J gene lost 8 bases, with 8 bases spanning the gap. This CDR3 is CASSQDGGDTIYF. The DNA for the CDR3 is TGTGCCAGCAGCCAAGATGGTGGCGACACCATATATTTT.

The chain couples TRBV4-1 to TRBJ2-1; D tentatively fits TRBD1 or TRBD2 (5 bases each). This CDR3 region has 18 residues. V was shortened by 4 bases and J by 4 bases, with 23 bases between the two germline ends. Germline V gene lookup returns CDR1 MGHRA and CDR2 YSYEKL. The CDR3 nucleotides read TGCGCCAGCAGCCCGCTTGGGATCCGGGGCAGCCAATACAATGAGCAGTTCTTC. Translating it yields CASSPLGIRGSQYNEQFF.

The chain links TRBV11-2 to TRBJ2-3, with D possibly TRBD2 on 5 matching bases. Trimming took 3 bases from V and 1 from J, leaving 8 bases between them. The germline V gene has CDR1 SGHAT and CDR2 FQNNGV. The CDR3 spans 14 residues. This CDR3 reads CASSFGVGTDTQYF. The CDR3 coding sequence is TGTGCCAGCAGCTTCGGGGTTGGCACAGATACGCAGTATTTT.

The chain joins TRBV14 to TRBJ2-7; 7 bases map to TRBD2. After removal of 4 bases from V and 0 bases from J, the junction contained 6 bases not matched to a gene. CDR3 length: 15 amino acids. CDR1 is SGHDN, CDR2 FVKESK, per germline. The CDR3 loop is CASSRLGGSSYEQYF. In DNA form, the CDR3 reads TGTGCCAGCAGCCGTCTTGGCGGGAGCTCCTACGAGCAGTACTTC.

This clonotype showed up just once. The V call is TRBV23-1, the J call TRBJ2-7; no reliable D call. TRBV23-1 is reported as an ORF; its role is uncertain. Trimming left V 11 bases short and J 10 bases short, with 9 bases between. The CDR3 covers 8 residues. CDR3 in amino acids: CAPPRQYF. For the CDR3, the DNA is TGCGCCCCGCCCAGACAGTACTTC.

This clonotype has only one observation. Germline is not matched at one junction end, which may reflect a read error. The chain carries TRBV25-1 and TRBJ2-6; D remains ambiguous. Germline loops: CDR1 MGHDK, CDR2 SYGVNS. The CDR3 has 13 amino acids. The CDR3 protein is CTTSALGANVLTF. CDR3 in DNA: TGCACGACTTCCGCTCTGGGGGCCAACGTCCTGACTTTC.

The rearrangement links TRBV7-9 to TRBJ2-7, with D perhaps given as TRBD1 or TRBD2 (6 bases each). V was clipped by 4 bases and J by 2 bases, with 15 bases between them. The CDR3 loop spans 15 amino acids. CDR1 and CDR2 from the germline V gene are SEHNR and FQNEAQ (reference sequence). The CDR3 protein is CASSSAGGTTYEQYF. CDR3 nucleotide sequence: TGTGCCAGCAGCTCGGCCGGCGGGACAACCTACGAGCAGTACTTC.